This is a list of T cell receptor beta chains from one sample in a study of siplizumab effects on memory and regulatory T cells. Here immunoSEQ multiplex PCR was the method, and the copy in TCRdb shows in-frame clones only, minus some. This sample carries some 65,000 clones, over 80% of them seen once, and the ten largest clones take 1.5% to 2%. Sequencing used Tregs sorted from blood. These receptors were taken from a human donor in good health. The CDR3 runs from the conserved cysteine through the conserved F or W. The order of the fields is V gene, J gene, clone size, D gene, CDR3 DNA, CDR3 protein. A D gene is named only where the DNA matches it firmly. A row's size may be missing; if present it is once, few, many or a size class.

TRBV18	TRBJ2-5	NA	TRBD2	TGTGCCAGCTCACCCCCTAGCGGGATCTTCCAGTACTTC	CASSPPSGIFQYF
TRBV6-1	TRBJ1-2	NA	NA	TGTGCCAGCAGTGCCAGAAAGGGTGGTGGCTACACCTTC	CASSARKGGGYTF
TRBV4-1	TRBJ2-1	NA	NA	TGCGCCAGCAGCCCTAGGGGGGGCCGGCCGAGGGACAATGAGCAGTTCTTC	CASSPRGGRPRDNEQFF
TRBV18	TRBJ2-2	NA	TRBD1	TGTGCCAGCTCACCTGACGGGACAGCGAACACCGGGGAGCTGTTTTTT	CASSPDGTANTGELFF
TRBV19	TRBJ2-6	NA	NA	TGTGCCAGTAGTCCCCGGACAGCTGGGGCCAACGTCCTGACTTTC	CASSPRTAGANVLTF
TRBV18	TRBJ2-7	NA	TRBD1	TGTGCCAGCTCAGCAAGGGGACAGTACTCCTACGAGCAGTACTTC	CASSARGQYSYEQYF
TRBV29-1	TRBJ1-1	medium-sized	TRBD1	TGCAGCGTGGCGACAGGGCCGGGGGACACTGAAGCTTTCTTT	CSVATGPGDTEAFF
TRBV29-1	TRBJ2-1	NA	NA	TGCAGCGTTGGGCACAATGAGCAGTTCTTC	CSVGHNEQFF
TRBV7-5	TRBJ1-4	NA	NA	TGTGCCAGAAGCCCCCGCGGGGTCCCGGGAGAAAAACTGTTTTTT	CARSPRGVPGEKLFF
TRBV30	TRBJ2-6	NA	TRBD2	TGTGCCTGGGGGAGGGTAACTGGGGCCAACGTCCTGACTTTC	CAWGRVTGANVLTF
TRBV7-9	TRBJ2-1	once	TRBD2	TGTGCCAGCAGCTCTACGGGACTAGCGTCCAATGAGCAGTTCTTC	CASSSTGLASNEQFF
TRBV6-4	TRBJ1-2	NA	NA	TGTGCCAGCAGTGACTCTTGGGGGCCCAACCCCTATGGCTACACCTTC	CASSDSWGPNPYGYTF
TRBV9	TRBJ2-1	NA	TRBD2	TGTGCCAGCAGCAGAGCGGGAGTTGCCTACAATGAGCAGTTCTTC	CASSRAGVAYNEQFF
TRBV7-7	TRBJ2-5	NA	NA	TGTGCTAGCAGCTTGCAGGGGAGGGCCGGTGAGACCCAGTACTTC	CASSLQGRAGETQYF
TRBV9	TRBJ1-2	NA	NA	TGTGCCAGCAGCGTAGAAGGGCTCGGGGGTAACTATGGCTACACCTTC	CASSVEGLGGNYGYTF
TRBV6-5	TRBJ2-1	once	TRBD1	TGTGCCAGCAGCCGAAGACAAGGGGGCAACAATGAGCAGTTCTTC	CASSRRQGGNNEQFF
TRBV29-1	TRBJ1-2	NA	NA	TGCAGCGTTGAGCAACCGACAGGTTGGGATTATGGCTACACCTTC	CSVEQPTGWDYGYTF
TRBV4-3	TRBJ2-2	NA	NA	TGCGCCAGCAGCCAAGACAGGGCGGGCGGGGAGCTGTTTTTT	CASSQDRAGGELFF
TRBV19	TRBJ1-2	NA	NA	TGTGCCAGTAGTATCCGAAGACAAGTAAACTATGGCTACACCTTC	CASSIRRQVNYGYTF
TRBV27	TRBJ2-3	few	TRBD2	TGTGCCAGCAGTCCCACCTGGCTAGCGGGAGGCACAGATACGCAGTATTTT	CASSPTWLAGGTDTQYF
TRBV7-9	TRBJ2-3	NA	NA	TGTGCCAGCAGCTTCGCCCGGGACTCCGACCTGACAGATACGCAGTATTTT	CASSFARDSDLTDTQYF
TRBV19	TRBJ2-7	NA	NA	TGTGCCAGTAGTATAGTGGCAGAGAGCTCCTACGAGCAGTACTTC	CASSIVAESSYEQYF
TRBV15	TRBJ1-1	NA	NA	TGTGCCACCAGCAGAGATAGGTTGGGCACTGAAGCTTTCTTT	CATSRDRLGTEAFF
TRBV6-1	TRBJ1-5	NA	NA	TGTGCCAGCAGTGAATCAAGGGGACAGCCCCAGCATTTT	CASSESRGQPQHF
TRBV7-6	TRBJ1-1	NA	NA	TGTGCCAGCAGCGGGTACGGGAGGAACACTGAAGCTTTCTTT	CASSGYGRNTEAFF
TRBV9	TRBJ2-1	NA	NA	TGTGCCAGCAGCGTAACCGGGGTCTCCTACAATGAGCAGTTCTTC	CASSVTGVSYNEQFF
TRBV2	TRBJ2-7	NA	TRBD2	TGTGCCAGCAGCGTTAGGGCTAGCGGGCTCTACGAGCAGTACTTC	CASSVRASGLYEQYF
TRBV14	TRBJ2-7	once	TRBD2	TGTGCCAGCAGCCAAGTAGCGGGCTACGAGCAGTACTTC	CASSQVAGYEQYF
TRBV4-2	TRBJ2-1	NA	NA	TGTGCCAGCAGCCAAGAGGATCGGAGCTCCTACAATGAGCAGTTCTTC	CASSQEDRSSYNEQFF
TRBV11-2	TRBJ2-5	NA	NA	TGTGCCAGCAGCTTAGTGGAGACCCAGTACTTC	CASSLVETQYF
TRBV11-3	TRBJ2-2	NA	TRBD1	TGTGCCAGCAGCTGGACCGGGACAGGGACCGACACCGGGGAGCTGTTTTTT	CASSWTGTGTDTGELFF
TRBV5-1	TRBJ1-2	NA	NA	TGCGCCAGCAGCTGGGTGGGGGAAAGCGCCTATGGCTACACCTTC	CASSWVGESAYGYTF
TRBV19	TRBJ2-1	NA	TRBD2	TGTGCCAGTAGTATGGGACTAGTGGGCGGTGAGCAGTTCTTC	CASSMGLVGGEQFF
TRBV18	TRBJ1-1	NA	TRBD1	TGTGCCAGCTCCCACAGGGGGATGTCTGAAGCTTTCTTT	CASSHRGMSEAFF
TRBV4-2	TRBJ1-1	few	NA	TGTGCCAGCAGCCAAGATGCAGGGCGCACTGAAGCTTTCTTT	CASSQDAGRTEAFF
TRBV14	TRBJ2-7	NA	TRBD1	TGTGCCAGCAGCCAGGGGACAGGGGGCAACTACGAGCAGTACTTC	CASSQGTGGNYEQYF
TRBV19	TRBJ2-2	NA	TRBD1	TGTGCCAGTAGCCCTGACAGGGGCACCGGGGAGCTGTTTTTT	CASSPDRGTGELFF
TRBV5-5	TRBJ1-1	NA	NA	TGTGCCAGCAGCTTGGTTAAAACCCCGAACACTGAAGCTTTCTTT	CASSLVKTPNTEAFF
TRBV6-1	TRBJ2-5	NA	NA	TGTGCCAGCAGTGAAGTGGGGGAGACCCGGTACTTC	CASSEVGETRYF
TRBV7-9	TRBJ2-1	NA	NA	TGTGCCAGCAGCTTAGATGCTTCCGGGAGAGATATGTTCTTC	CASSLDASGRDMFF
TRBV6-1	TRBJ1-1	once	NA	TGTGCCAGCAGTGAAGCGTACGCAGCTTTCTTT	CASSEAYAAFF
TRBV29-1	TRBJ2-3	NA	NA	TGCAGCGTTGCCCTATGGGCAGCTAGCACAGATACGCAGTATTTT	CSVALWAASTDTQYF
TRBV11-2	TRBJ1-3	NA	NA	TGTGCCAGCAGCTTCTCCCACCCCAGGGATTACTCTGGAAACACCATATATTTT	CASSFSHPRDYSGNTIYF
TRBV15	TRBJ1-1	NA	NA	TGTGCCACCAGCAGAGATCGGAGGGGCAGCACTGAAGCTTTCTTT	CATSRDRRGSTEAFF
TRBV9	TRBJ2-7	NA	TRBD2	TGTGCCAGCAGCGTCGGGGCGGGAGAGACCTACGAGCAGTACTTC	CASSVGAGETYEQYF
TRBV5-1	TRBJ2-7	once	NA	TGCGCCAGCAGCTTGTTGAGGAGTAGCCCCTACGAGCAGTACTTC	CASSLLRSSPYEQYF
TRBV7-2	TRBJ2-7	NA	NA	TGTGCCAGCAGCTTAGGTACAGGAGTTTACTACGAGCAGTACTTC	CASSLGTGVYYEQYF
TRBV19	TRBJ2-1	NA	NA	TGTGCCAGTAGTATGGATCTCTCCTACAATGAGCAGTTCTTC	CASSMDLSYNEQFF
TRBV30	TRBJ2-6	NA	NA	TGTGCCTGGAGTGTAACAGGGAGCTCTGGGGCCAACGTCCTGACTTTC	CAWSVTGSSGANVLTF
TRBV4-3	TRBJ1-1	NA	NA	TGCGCCAGCAGCCGAGCCGGGACACTGAACACTGAAGCTTTCTTT	CASSRAGTLNTEAFF
TRBV6-1	TRBJ1-1	NA	NA	TGTGCCAGCCGCCGGGACCTCAACACTGAAGCTTTCTTT	CASRRDLNTEAFF
TRBV7-3	TRBJ1-2	NA	NA	TGTGCCAGCAGCTTAGGGGGCAGCGAGTACCGTGTCACCTTC	CASSLGGSEYRVTF
TRBV6-5	TRBJ1-5	NA	TRBD1	TGTGCCAGCAGCCGGGACAGTTATCAGCCCCAGCATTTT	CASSRDSYQPQHF
TRBV5-5	TRBJ2-7	NA	TRBD2	TGTGCCAGCAGCTGGGGACTAGCGGGAGGTCTGTACGAGCAGTACTTC	CASSWGLAGGLYEQYF
TRBV7-9	TRBJ1-2	NA	NA	TGTGCAATGGGGGCGCAGAACTATGGCTACACCTTC	CAMGAQNYGYTF
TRBV19	TRBJ1-1	NA	NA	TGTGCCAGTAGTATAGGGGGGGTGCAAGCTTTCTTT	CASSIGGVQAFF
TRBV5-1	TRBJ2-2	NA	TRBD1	TGCGCCAGCAGCTTGGACAGGGGGAACACCGGGGAGCTGTTTTTT	CASSLDRGNTGELFF
TRBV19	TRBJ1-1	NA	TRBD1	TGTGCCAGTAGTACCCTGACAGGGACTGAAGCTTTCTTT	CASSTLTGTEAFF